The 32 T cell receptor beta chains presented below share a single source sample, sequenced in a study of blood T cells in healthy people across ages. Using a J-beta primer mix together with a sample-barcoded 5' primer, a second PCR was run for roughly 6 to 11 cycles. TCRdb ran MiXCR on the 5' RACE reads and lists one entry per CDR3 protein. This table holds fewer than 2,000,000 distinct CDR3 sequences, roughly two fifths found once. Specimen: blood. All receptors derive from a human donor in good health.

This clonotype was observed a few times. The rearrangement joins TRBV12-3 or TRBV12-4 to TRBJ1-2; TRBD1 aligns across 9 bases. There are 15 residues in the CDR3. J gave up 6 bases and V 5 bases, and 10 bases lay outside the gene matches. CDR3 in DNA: TGTGCCAGCAGTCCCCGGGACAGGGCTGTCAATGGCTACACCTTC. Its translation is CASSPRDRAVNGYTF.

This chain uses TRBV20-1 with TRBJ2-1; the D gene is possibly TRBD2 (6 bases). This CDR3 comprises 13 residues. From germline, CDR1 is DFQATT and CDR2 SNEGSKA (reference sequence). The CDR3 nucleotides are TGCAGGGCCGAGGTGGCGGGATCCAATGAGCAGTTCTTC. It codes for CRAEVAGSNEQFF.

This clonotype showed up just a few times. The chain's CDR3 is CAISGVGQAAYGNEQYF. The CDR3 region has the DNA TGTGCCATCAGTGGGGTCGGACAGGCCGCCTATGGAAACGAGCAGTACTTC. The chain recombines TRBV10-3 with TRBJ2-7; 7 nucleotides agree with TRBD1. The CDR3 length is 17 residues. Trimming cost V 4 bases and J 5 bases; bases outside gene matches: 17. Per germline, CDR1 ENHRY and CDR2 SYGVKD.

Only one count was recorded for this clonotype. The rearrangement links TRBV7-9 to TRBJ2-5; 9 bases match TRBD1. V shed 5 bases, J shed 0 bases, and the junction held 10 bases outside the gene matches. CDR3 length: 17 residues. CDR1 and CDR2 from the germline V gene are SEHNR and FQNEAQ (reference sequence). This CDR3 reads CASSLTAGTGYQETQYF. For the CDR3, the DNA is TGTGCCAGCAGCCTCACTGCGGGGACAGGGTACCAAGAGACCCAGTACTTC.

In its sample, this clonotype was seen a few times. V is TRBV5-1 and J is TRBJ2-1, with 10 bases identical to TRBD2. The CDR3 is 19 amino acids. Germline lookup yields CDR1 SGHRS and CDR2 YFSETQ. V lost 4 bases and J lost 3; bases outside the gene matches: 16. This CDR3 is CASSPGGGPSGGIYNEQFF. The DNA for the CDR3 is TGCGCCAGCAGCCCTGGGGGGGGCCCTAGCGGGGGAATCTACAATGAGCAGTTCTTC.

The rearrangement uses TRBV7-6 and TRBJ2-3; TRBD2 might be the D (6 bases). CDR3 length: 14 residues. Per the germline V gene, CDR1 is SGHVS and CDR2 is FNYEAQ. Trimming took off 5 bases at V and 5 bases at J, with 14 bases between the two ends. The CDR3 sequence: CASSLLGGEDTQYF. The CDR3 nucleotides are TGTGCCAGCAGCCTCTTGGGAGGCGAAGATACGCAGTATTTT.

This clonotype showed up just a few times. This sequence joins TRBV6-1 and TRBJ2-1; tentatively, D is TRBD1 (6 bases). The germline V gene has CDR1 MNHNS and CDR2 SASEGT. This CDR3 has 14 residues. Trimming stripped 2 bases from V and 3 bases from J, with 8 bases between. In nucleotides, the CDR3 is TGTGCCAGCAGTGAACAGGGACACTACAATGAGCAGTTCTTC. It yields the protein CASSEQGHYNEQFF.

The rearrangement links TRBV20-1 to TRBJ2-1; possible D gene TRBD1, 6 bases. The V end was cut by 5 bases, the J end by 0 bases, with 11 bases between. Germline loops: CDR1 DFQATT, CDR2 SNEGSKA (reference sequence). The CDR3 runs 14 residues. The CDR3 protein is CSAGRGVSYNEQFF. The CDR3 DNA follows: TGCAGTGCTGGCAGGGGCGTCTCCTACAATGAGCAGTTCTTC.

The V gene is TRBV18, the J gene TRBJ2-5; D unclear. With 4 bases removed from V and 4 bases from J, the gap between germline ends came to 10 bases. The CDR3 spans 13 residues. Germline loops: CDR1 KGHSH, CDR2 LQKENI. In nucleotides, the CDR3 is TGTGCCAGCTCACTTAGGGTCTCAGAGACCCAGTACTTC. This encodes CASSLRVSETQYF.

The CDR3 nucleotides are TGCGCCAGCACCCGCGGCCTAGCGGGGAACAGTGAGCAGTTCTTC. Translated, it gives CASTRGLAGNSEQFF. The chain has TRBV5-1 and TRBJ2-1; 9 positions match TRBD2. The J segment lost 9 bases and the V segment lost 6 bases, leaving 13 bases of the junction unmatched. This CDR3 has 15 residues. Germline lookup yields CDR1 SGHRS and CDR2 YFSETQ.

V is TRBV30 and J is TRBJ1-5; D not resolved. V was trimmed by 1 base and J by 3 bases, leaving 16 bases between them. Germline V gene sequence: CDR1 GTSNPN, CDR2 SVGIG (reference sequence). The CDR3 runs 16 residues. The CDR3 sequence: CAWSAPGPRYNQPQHF. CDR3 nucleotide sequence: TGTGCCTGGAGTGCCCCCGGGCCTAGATACAATCAGCCCCAGCATTTT.

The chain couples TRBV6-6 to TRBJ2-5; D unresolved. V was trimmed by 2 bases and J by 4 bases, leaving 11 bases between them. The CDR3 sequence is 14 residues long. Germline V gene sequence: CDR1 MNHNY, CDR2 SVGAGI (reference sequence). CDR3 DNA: TGTGCCAGCAGTTACGTGATGGGTTTAGAGACCCAGTACTTC. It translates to CASSYVMGLETQYF.

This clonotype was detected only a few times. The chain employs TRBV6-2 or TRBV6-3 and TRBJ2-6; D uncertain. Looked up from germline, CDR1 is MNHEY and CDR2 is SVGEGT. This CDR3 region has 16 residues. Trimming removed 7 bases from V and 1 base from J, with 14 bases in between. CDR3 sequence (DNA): TGTGCCAGCACCCAAGAGGTGGAATCTGGGGCCAACGTCCTGACTTTC. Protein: CASTQEVESGANVLTF.

The CDR3 nucleotides read TGCAGTGCTAGAGGACCGACAGGGGATCAGCCCCAGCATTTT. Its protein product is CSARGPTGDQPQHF. The rearrangement uses TRBV20-1 and TRBJ1-5; TRBD1 aligns across 8 bases. This CDR3 has 14 residues. J was trimmed by 5 bases and V by 1 base; bases with no gene match: 4. Germline V gene lookup returns CDR1 DFQATT and CDR2 SNEGSKA (reference sequence).

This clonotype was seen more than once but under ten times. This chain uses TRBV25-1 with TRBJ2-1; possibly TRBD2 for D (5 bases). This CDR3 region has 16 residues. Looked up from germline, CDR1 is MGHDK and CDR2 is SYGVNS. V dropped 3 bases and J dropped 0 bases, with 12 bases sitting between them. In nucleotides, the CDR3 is TGTGCCAGCAGTGACTTACGGGGAAGCTCCTACAATGAGCAGTTCTTC. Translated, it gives CASSDLRGSSYNEQFF.

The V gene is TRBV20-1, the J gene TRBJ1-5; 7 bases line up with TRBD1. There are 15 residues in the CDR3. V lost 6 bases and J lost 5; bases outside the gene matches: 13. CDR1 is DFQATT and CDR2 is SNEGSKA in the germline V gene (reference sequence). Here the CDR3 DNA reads TGCAGTGCCTACGCGAGACAGGGTCTCGATCAGCCCCAGCATTTT. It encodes CSAYARQGLDQPQHF.

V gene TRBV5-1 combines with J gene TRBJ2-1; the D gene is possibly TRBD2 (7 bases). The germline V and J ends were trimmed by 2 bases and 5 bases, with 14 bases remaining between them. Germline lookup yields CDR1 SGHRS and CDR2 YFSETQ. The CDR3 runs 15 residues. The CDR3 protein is CASSFGGAGDNEQFF. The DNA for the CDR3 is TGCGCCAGCAGCTTTGGGGGCGCGGGGGACAATGAGCAGTTCTTC.

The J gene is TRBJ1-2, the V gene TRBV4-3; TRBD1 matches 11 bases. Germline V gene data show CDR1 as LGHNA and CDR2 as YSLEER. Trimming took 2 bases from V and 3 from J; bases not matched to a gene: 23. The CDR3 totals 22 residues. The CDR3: CASSQRINRRTGGAPRDYGYTF. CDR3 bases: TGCGCCAGCAGCCAAAGAATCAATCGAAGGACAGGGGGCGCCCCCAGGGACTATGGCTACACCTTC.

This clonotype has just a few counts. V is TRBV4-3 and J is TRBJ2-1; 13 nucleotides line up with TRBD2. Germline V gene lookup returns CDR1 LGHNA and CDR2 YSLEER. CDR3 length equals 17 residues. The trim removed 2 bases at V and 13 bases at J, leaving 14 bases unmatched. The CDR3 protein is CASSQIPFRTSGGFQFF. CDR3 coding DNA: TGCGCCAGCAGCCAAATCCCCTTCAGGACTAGCGGGGGTTTTCAGTTCTTC.

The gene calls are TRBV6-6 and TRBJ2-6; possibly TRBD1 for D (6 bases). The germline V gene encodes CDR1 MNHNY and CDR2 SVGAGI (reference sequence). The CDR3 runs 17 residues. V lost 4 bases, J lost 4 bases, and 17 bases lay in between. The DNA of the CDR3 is TGTGCCAGCAGTTTGGGGGCGAGCACTGTCGGGGCCAACGTCCTGACTTTC. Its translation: CASSLGASTVGANVLTF.

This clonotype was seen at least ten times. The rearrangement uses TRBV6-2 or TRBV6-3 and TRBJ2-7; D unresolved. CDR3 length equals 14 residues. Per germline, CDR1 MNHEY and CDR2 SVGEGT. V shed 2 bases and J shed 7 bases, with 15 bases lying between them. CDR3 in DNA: TGTGCCAGCAGTTACACTGACCAGATGAGTGAGCAGTACTTC. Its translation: CASSYTDQMSEQYF.

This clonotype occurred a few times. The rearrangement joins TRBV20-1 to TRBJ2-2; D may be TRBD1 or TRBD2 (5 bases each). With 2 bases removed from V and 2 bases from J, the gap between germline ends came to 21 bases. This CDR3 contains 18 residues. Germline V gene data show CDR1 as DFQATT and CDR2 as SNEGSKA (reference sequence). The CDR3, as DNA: TGCAGTGCTAGATCCCCTCCCGTTTGGGGGACCAACACCGGGGAGCTGTTTTTT. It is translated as CSARSPPVWGTNTGELFF.

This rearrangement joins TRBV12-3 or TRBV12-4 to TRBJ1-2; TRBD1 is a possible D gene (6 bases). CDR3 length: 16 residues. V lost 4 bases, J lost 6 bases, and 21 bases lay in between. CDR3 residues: CASSSHMVAGDHGYTF. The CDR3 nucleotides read TGTGCCAGCAGTTCCCATATGGTGGCAGGGGATCATGGCTACACCTTC.

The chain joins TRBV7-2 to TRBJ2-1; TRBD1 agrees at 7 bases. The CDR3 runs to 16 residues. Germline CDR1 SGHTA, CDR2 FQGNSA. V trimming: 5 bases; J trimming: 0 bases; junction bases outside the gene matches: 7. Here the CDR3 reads CASSIRTGVSYNEQFF. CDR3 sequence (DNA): TGTGCCAGCAGCATCCGGACAGGCGTCTCCTACAATGAGCAGTTCTTC.

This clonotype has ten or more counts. Here the CDR3 reads CASSDSQGSTDTQYF. CDR3 bases: TGTGCCAGCAGTGACTCGCAGGGTAGCACAGATACGCAGTATTTT. The V and J genes are TRBV6-4 and TRBJ2-3, with D possibly matching TRBD1 (5 bases). Germline V gives CDR1 MRHNA, CDR2 SNTAGT. V gave up 0 bases and J gave up 0 bases, with 7 bases separating them. The CDR3 is 15 amino acids.

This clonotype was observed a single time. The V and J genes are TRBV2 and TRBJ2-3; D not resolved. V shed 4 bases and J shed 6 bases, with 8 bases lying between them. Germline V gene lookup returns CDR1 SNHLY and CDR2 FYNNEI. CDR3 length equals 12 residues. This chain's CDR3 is CASSGVWDTQYF. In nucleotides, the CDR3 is TGTGCCAGCAGTGGGGTGTGGGATACGCAGTATTTT.

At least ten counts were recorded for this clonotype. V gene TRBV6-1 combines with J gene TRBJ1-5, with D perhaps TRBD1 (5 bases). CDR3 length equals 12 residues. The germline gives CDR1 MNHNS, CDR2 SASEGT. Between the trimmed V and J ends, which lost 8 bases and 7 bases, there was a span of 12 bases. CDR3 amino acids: CASLEGYQPQHF. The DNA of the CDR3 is TGTGCCAGCCTCGAGGGGTACCAGCCCCAGCATTTT.

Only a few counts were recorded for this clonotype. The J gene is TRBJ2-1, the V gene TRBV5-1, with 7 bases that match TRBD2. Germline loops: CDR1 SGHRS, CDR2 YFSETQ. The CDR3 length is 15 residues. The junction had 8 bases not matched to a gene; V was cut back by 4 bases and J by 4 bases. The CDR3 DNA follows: TGCGCCAGCAGCCATACGGGGGGTCCTTACAATGAGCAGTTCTTC. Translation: CASSHTGGPYNEQFF.

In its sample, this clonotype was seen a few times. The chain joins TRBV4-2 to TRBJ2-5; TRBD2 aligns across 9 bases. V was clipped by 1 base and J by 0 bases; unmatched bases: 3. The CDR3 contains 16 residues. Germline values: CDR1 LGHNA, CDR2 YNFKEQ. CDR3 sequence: CASSQAASGNQETQYF. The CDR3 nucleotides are TGTGCCAGCAGCCAAGCAGCTAGCGGGAACCAAGAGACCCAGTACTTC.

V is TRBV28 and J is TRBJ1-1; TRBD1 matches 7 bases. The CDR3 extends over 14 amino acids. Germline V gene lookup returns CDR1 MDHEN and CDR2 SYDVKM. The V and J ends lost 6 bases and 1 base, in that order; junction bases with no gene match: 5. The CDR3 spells CASRITGANTEAFF. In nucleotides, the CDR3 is TGTGCCAGCAGGATAACAGGGGCGAACACTGAAGCTTTCTTT.

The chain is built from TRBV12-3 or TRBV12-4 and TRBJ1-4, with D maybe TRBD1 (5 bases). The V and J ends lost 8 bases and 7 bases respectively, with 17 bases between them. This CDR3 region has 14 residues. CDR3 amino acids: CASSLTPGGEKLFF. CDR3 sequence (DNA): TGTGCCAGCTCCTTAACACCCGGGGGTGAAAAACTGTTTTTT.

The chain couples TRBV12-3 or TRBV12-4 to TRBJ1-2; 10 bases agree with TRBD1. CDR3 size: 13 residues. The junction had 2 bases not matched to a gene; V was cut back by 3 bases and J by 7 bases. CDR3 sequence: CASSLGQGIGYTF. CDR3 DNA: TGTGCCAGCAGTTTGGGACAGGGGATTGGCTACACCTTC.